These T cell receptor beta chains were read from a single sample in a study of OX40 agonist ivuxolimab in advanced cancers. Clones were read by immunoSEQ multiplex PCR, and TCRdb kept only the in-frame ones, dropping some. The sample includes tens of thousands of clones, 80% of them seen just once. Sequenced here: CD4+ or CD8+ T cells sorted from blood, sampled in a trial of the OX40 agonist ivuxolimab. These receptors were taken from an adult with an advanced solid tumor such as melanoma, head and neck, liver or kidney cancer. Each CDR3 is given with its conserved first and last residue. D genes are given only for firm matches. Clone size is stated in some rows and not others, as once, few, many or a class when expanded.

clone size	D gene	V gene	J gene	CDR3 length	CDR3 protein	CDR3 DNA
NA	NA	TRBV9	TRBJ1-4	15	CASSVDPGYNEKLFF	TGTGCCAGCAGCGTAGACCCGGGGTACAATGAAAAACTGTTTTTT
NA	TRBD2	TRBV5-8	TRBJ2-3	17	CASSDRLAGAYTDTQYF	TGTGCCAGCAGCGATAGACTAGCGGGGGCCTACACAGATACGCAGTATTTT
NA	NA	TRBV15	TRBJ2-7	11	CATRFGDEQYF	TGTGCCACTAGGTTCGGTGACGAGCAGTACTTC
NA	NA	TRBV9	TRBJ1-3	13	CASSVGGENTIYF	TGTGCCAGCAGCGTAGGCGGGGAAAACACCATATATTTT
few	NA	TRBV6-6	TRBJ1-2	13	CASSYQGRGGYTF	TGTGCCAGCAGTTACCAGGGTAGGGGAGGCTACACCTTC
NA	NA	TRBV5-5	TRBJ1-2	17	CASSQEVEPDRIYGYTF	TGTGCCAGCAGCCAAGAGGTGGAGCCCGACAGAATCTATGGCTACACCTTC
NA	NA	TRBV4-3	TRBJ1-4	15	CASSPVIGPWEKLFF	TGCGCCAGCAGCCCGGTCATCGGGCCGTGGGAAAAACTGTTTTTT
once	TRBD1	TRBV2	TRBJ1-5	14	CASSTGVGNQPQHF	TGTGCCAGCAGCACAGGGGTAGGCAATCAGCCCCAGCATTTT
NA	NA	TRBV9	TRBJ1-4	14	CASSATGDNEKLFF	TGTGCCAGCAGCGCGACAGGAGATAATGAAAAACTGTTTTTT
NA	TRBD1	TRBV7-8	TRBJ2-5	17	CASSLNYRRTGEETQYF	TGTGCCAGCAGCCTCAACTACAGGCGGACAGGGGAAGAGACCCAGTACTTC
few	NA	TRBV6-5	TRBJ2-7	13	CASSYNYGYEQYF	TGTGCCAGCAGTTATAACTACGGTTACGAGCAGTACTTC
once	NA	TRBV2	TRBJ1-4	14	CASSEYRQEEKLFF	TGTGCCAGCAGTGAATATCGGCAGGAGGAAAAACTGTTTTTT
NA	NA	TRBV27	TRBJ2-7	14	CASSRSVGGYEQYF	TGTGCCAGCAGCCGGTCGGTTGGTGGCTACGAGCAGTACTTC
NA	TRBD1	TRBV9	TRBJ1-3	15	CASSPRDRVLDTIYF	TGTGCCAGCAGCCCCCGGGACAGGGTCTTGGACACCATATATTTT
NA	TRBD1	TRBV5-8	TRBJ2-7	14	CASSSDRGSYEQYF	TGTGCCAGCAGCTCGGACAGGGGCTCCTACGAGCAGTACTTC
NA	NA	TRBV18	TRBJ1-1	15	CASSPEGGRVTEAFF	TGTGCCAGCTCACCAGAGGGGGGGCGCGTCACTGAAGCTTTCTTT
NA	NA	TRBV6-5	TRBJ2-2	13	CASSGQFTGELFF	TGTGCCAGCAGCGGACAGTTCACCGGGGAGCTGTTTTTT
NA	NA	TRBV27	TRBJ2-1	12	CASSFNILEQFF	TGTGCCAGCAGTTTTAACATCCTTGAGCAGTTCTTC
NA	NA	TRBV27	TRBJ2-7	15	CASSLASDTYYEQYF	TGTGCCAGCAGCTTAGCGTCGGACACTTACTACGAGCAGTACTTC
NA	NA	TRBV27	TRBJ2-1	14	CASSLAGAHNEQFF	TGTGCCAGCAGTTTGGCAGGGGCCCACAATGAGCAGTTCTTC
NA	NA	TRBV28	TRBJ2-7	15	CASSLGGRPAYEQYF	TGTGCCAGCAGTTTAGGGGGCAGACCGGCTTACGAGCAGTACTTC
NA	NA	TRBV27	TRBJ2-5	12	CASSWPGETQYF	TGTGCCAGCAGTTGGCCAGGGGAGACCCAGTACTTC
NA	NA	TRBV5-4	TRBJ1-4	14	CASSLGEESEKLFF	TGTGCCAGCAGCTTGGGGGAGGAGAGTGAAAAACTGTTTTTT
NA	TRBD1	TRBV4-3	TRBJ1-1	13	CASSHQGDTEAFF	TGCGCCAGCAGCCATCAGGGGGACACTGAAGCTTTCTTT
NA	TRBD2	TRBV2	TRBJ2-3	17	CASAGLADSTSTDTQYF	TGTGCCAGCGCCGGACTAGCGGACTCCACTAGCACAGATACGCAGTATTTT
few	NA	TRBV10-2	TRBJ1-3	15	CASSEGPTKGNTIYF	TGCGCCAGCAGTGAAGGCCCAACGAAAGGAAACACCATATATTTT
NA	TRBD2	TRBV19	TRBJ2-1	15	CASSIETLAGAEQFF	TGTGCCAGTAGTATTGAGACCCTAGCGGGCGCTGAGCAGTTCTTC
once	NA	TRBV6-6	TRBJ2-5	15	CASSYSGGYQETQYF	TGTGCCAGCAGTTACTCCGGAGGGTACCAAGAGACCCAGTACTTC
medium-sized	NA	TRBV5-4	TRBJ1-1	13	CASSYGGQAEAFF	TGTGCCAGCAGCTACGGGGGGCAGGCTGAAGCTTTCTTT
NA	NA	TRBV30	TRBJ2-6	19	CAWSAIKDPGGLGANVLTF	TGTGCCTGGAGCGCCATAAAGGACCCCGGGGGGCTGGGGGCCAACGTCCTGACTTTC
NA	NA	TRBV7-9	TRBJ2-1	17	CASSLTKQGRGNNEQFF	TGTGCCAGCAGCTTGACCAAACAGGGGAGGGGAAACAATGAGCAGTTCTTC
NA	NA	TRBV7-9	TRBJ2-1	15	CASSPPGLDKNEQFF	TGTGCCAGCAGCCCCCCGGGTCTAGACAAGAATGAGCAGTTCTTC
few	NA	TRBV5-1	TRBJ2-5	11	CASSLAETQYF	TGCGCCAGCAGCTTGGCGGAGACCCAGTACTTC
NA	NA	TRBV27	TRBJ2-5	15	CASSLLPGLQETQYF	TGTGCCAGCAGTTTATTACCAGGTTTACAAGAGACCCAGTACTTC
NA	TRBD1	TRBV13	TRBJ2-7	16	CASSLGTGGPSYEQYF	TGTGCCAGCAGCCTCGGGACAGGGGGCCCCTCCTACGAGCAGTACTTC
NA	NA	TRBV25-1	TRBJ2-5	11	CASSSTGSQYF	TGTGCCAGCAGTAGTACCGGGTCCCAGTACTTC
NA	NA	TRBV4-1	TRBJ2-2	13	CASSQDMAGELFF	TGCGCCAGCAGCCAGGACATGGCCGGGGAGCTGTTTTTT
few	TRBD2	TRBV4-3	TRBJ2-3	20	CASSQGRGWERGISPDTQYF	TGCGCCAGCAGCCAAGGAAGGGGTTGGGAGCGGGGGATTAGCCCAGATACGCAGTATTTT
NA	TRBD2	TRBV6-1	TRBJ2-1	16	CASSGGLAGPYNEQFF	TGTGCCAGCAGTGGTGGGCTAGCGGGGCCCTACAATGAGCAGTTCTTC
once	TRBD1	TRBV7-9	TRBJ1-6	15	CASSLGQGFNSPLHF	TGTGCCAGCAGCTTGGGACAGGGTTTTAATTCACCCCTCCACTTT
NA	NA	TRBV6-1	TRBJ2-7	11	CASRISYEQYF	TGTGCCTCGCGGATCTCCTACGAGCAGTACTTC
once	NA	TRBV23-1	TRBJ1-1	15	CASSQDRIANTEAFF	TGCGCCAGCAGCCAAGATCGGATTGCGAACACTGAAGCTTTCTTT
medium-sized	NA	TRBV6-5	TRBJ1-2	13	CASSYHRQYGYTF	TGTGCCAGCAGTTACCATCGACAGTATGGCTACACCTTC
once	NA	TRBV9	TRBJ2-7	15	CASSVDEGIWNEQYF	TGTGCCAGCAGCGTAGATGAAGGGATATGGAACGAGCAGTACTTC
NA	NA	TRBV19	TRBJ2-5	15	CASSIDYRQQETQYF	TGTGCCAGTAGTATAGATTACAGACAGCAAGAGACCCAGTACTTC
NA	NA	TRBV7-9	TRBJ1-4	13	CASSLPRGEKLFF	TGTGCCAGCAGCTTGCCGAGAGGTGAAAAACTGTTTTTT
few	NA	TRBV7-2	TRBJ2-3	17	CASSSPGRGAGADTQYF	TGTGCCAGCAGCTCCCCCGGTCGGGGGGCAGGGGCAGATACGCAGTATTTT
NA	NA	TRBV6-1	TRBJ2-7	11	CASGVGYEQYF	TGTGCCAGCGGAGTCGGCTACGAGCAGTACTTC
NA	NA	TRBV4-3	TRBJ2-1	14	CASSQAPSSDEQFF	TGCGCCAGCAGCCAAGCCCCCAGCTCGGATGAGCAGTTCTTC
NA	NA	TRBV30	TRBJ2-2	12	CAWSGDTGELFF	TGTGCCTGGAGTGGAGACACCGGGGAGCTGTTTTTT
NA	TRBD1	TRBV30	TRBJ1-1	12	CAWIRAGGEAFF	TGTGCCTGGATAAGGGCAGGGGGTGAAGCTTTCTTT
NA	NA	TRBV5-1	TRBJ1-4	15	CASSPEQGGGEKLFF	TGCGCCAGCAGCCCGGAACAGGGTGGGGGTGAAAAACTGTTTTTT
NA	TRBD1	TRBV11-2	TRBJ2-3	15	CASSSTGGWTDTQYF	TGTGCCAGCAGCTCAACAGGGGGCTGGACAGATACGCAGTATTTT